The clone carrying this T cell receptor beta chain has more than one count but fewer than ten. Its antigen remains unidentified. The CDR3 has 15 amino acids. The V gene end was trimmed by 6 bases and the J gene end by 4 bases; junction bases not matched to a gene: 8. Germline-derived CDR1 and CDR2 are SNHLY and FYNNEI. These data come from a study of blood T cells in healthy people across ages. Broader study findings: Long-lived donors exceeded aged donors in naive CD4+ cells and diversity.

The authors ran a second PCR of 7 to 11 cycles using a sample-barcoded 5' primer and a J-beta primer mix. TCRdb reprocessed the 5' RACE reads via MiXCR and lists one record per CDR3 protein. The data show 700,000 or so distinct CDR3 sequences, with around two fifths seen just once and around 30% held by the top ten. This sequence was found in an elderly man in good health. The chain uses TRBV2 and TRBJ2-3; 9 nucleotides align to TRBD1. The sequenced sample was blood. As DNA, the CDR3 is TGTGCCAGCAGCGACAGGGGGGCAGGGGCAGATACGCAGTATTTT. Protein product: CASSDRGAGADTQYF.